Shown below are 15 T cell receptor beta chains from a single sample sequenced in a study of cytomegalovirus exposure and HLA in healthy donors. Primers for the PCR totalled 60 Vbeta and 13 Jbeta. TCRdb keeps only in-frame clones here, not all; method: immunoSEQ multiplex PCR. The repertoire includes over 85,000 clones, 60% to 80% of them detected once, and over 0.95% sits in the top ten. Sequences were obtained from PBMCs. The receptors stem from a female donor in good health and CMV-seronegative.

A note on this clone: Other nucleotide sequences from this sample produce the same CDR3. The chain combines TRBV6-1 with TRBJ2-2, with no clear D. Trimming removed 5 bases at V and 6 bases at J, with 7 bases between. The CDR3 runs 12 residues. Germline CDR1 reads MNHNS; CDR2 reads SASEGT. CDR3: CASSLAAGELFF. CDR3 DNA: TGTGCCAGCAGTTTAGCTGCCGGGGAGCTGTTTTTT.

The table lists this clone with a count of one. The V call is TRBV7-3, the J call TRBJ2-3; TRBD2 agrees at 10 bases. Germline V gene lookup returns CDR1 SGHTA and CDR2 FQGTGA. Trimming cost V 5 bases and J 2 bases; bases outside gene matches: 4. The CDR3 covers 15 residues. The CDR3 region is CASSPSGSSTDTQYF. CDR3 nucleotide sequence: TGTGCCAGCAGCCCTAGCGGGAGTTCCACAGATACGCAGTATTTT. Using reference TRBV7-3 and TRBJ2-3 for the parts outside the CDR3, the full variable domain is GAGVSQTPSNKVTEKGKYVELRCDPISGHTALYWYRQSLGQGPEFLIYFQGTGAADDSGLPNDRFFAVRPEGSVSTLKIQRTERGDSAVYLCASSPSGSSTDTQYFGPGTRLTVL.

This chain joins TRBV29-1 and TRBJ1-2; TRBD1 matches 7 bases. In germline, CDR1 is SQVTM, CDR2 ANQGSEA. This CDR3 region has 15 residues. The CDR3 reads CRVTPTTGVNYGYTF. CDR3 nucleotides: TGCAGGGTTACCCCCACAACAGGGGTCAACTATGGCTACACCTTC.

V gene TRBV4-3 combines with J gene TRBJ1-5; the D is unclear. This CDR3 has 13 amino acids. V was clipped by 0 bases and J by 6 bases, with 6 bases between them. CDR1 is LGHNA and CDR2 is YSLEER in the germline V gene. The CDR3 spells CASSQERFQPQHF. As DNA, the CDR3 is TGCGCCAGCAGCCAAGAGAGGTTTCAGCCCCAGCATTTT.

The chain couples TRBV30 to TRBJ2-3; weak D call: TRBD2 (6 bases). This CDR3 has 16 residues. Trimming left V 1 base short and J 4 bases short, with 18 bases between. From germline, CDR1 is GTSNPN and CDR2 SVGIG (reference sequence). As DNA, the CDR3 is TGTGCCTGGAGTGCCTTGGCGGGGCGGGGTCCAGATACGCAGTATTTT. As protein: CAWSALAGRGPDTQYF. Full variable domain (rest looked up from reference TRBV30 and TRBJ2-3): SQTIHQWPATLVQPVGSPLSLECTVEGTSNPNLYWYRQAAGRGLQLLFYSVGIGQISSEVPQNLSASRPQDRQFILSSKKLLLSDSGFYLCAWSALAGRGPDTQYFGPGTRLTVL.

This clone occurred a few times. This chain joins TRBV29-1 and TRBJ2-5; 12 bases align to TRBD2. The CDR3 is 15 residues long. The trim removed 6 bases at V and 4 bases at J, leaving 9 bases unmatched. From germline, CDR1 is SQVTM and CDR2 ANQGSEA. This chain's CDR3 is CSVVLAGGRRETQYF. CDR3 in DNA: TGCAGCGTAGTCCTAGCGGGGGGGCGGAGAGAGACCCAGTACTTC.

This clone was picked up a small number of times. J is TRBJ1-2 and V is TRBV5-8, with 7 bases lining up with TRBD1. CDR1 is SGHTS, CDR2 YDEGEE, per germline. The J segment lost 3 bases and the V segment lost 2 bases, leaving 7 bases of the junction unmatched. This CDR3 spans 15 amino acids. CDR3 sequence (DNA): TGTGCCAGCAGCTTTGACGCCGGGACAGACTATGGCTACACCTTC. Protein: CASSFDAGTDYGYTF.

V is TRBV7-9 and J is TRBJ1-6, with no clear D. Germline lookup yields CDR1 SEHNR and CDR2 FQNEAQ (reference sequence). The V gene lost 11 bases and the J gene lost 10 bases, with 15 bases spanning the gap. This CDR3 comprises 12 residues. This chain's CDR3 is CAARRAKSPLHF. In DNA form, the CDR3 reads TGTGCCGCCAGGCGTGCGAAGTCACCCCTCCACTTT.

As regards this clone: At one boundary the junction diverges from the germline segment, which might be a read error. The chain links TRBV7-9 to TRBJ1-2; TRBD1 might be the D (5 bases). Germline V gene sequence: CDR1 SEHNR, CDR2 FQNEAQ (reference sequence). The CDR3 length is 15 residues. The CDR3 loop reads CSSSLGAGQLYGYTF. In DNA, the CDR3 is TGTTCCAGCAGCTTAGGGGCAGGGCAGTTATATGGCTACACCTTC.

The rearrangement uses TRBV9 and TRBJ2-5; 11 bases are a match to TRBD2. There are 17 residues in the CDR3. With 3 bases clipped from V and 3 bases from J, the junction kept 10 bases outside the gene matches. CDR1 is SGDLS, CDR2 YYNGEE, per germline. The DNA of the CDR3 is TGTGCCAGCAGCGCTAGCCTTAGCGGGGGGGCAGAAGAGACCCAGTACTTC. Its translation: CASSASLSGGAEETQYF.

The chain employs TRBV2 and TRBJ2-2; TRBD1 might be the D (5 bases). Germline CDR1 and CDR2: SNHLY and FYNNEI. The CDR3 extends over 14 amino acids. Trimming took 6 bases from V and 3 from J, leaving 11 bases between them. CDR3 loop: CASRLGPHTGELFF. CDR3 nucleotide sequence: TGTGCCAGCAGGCTGGGGCCTCACACCGGGGAGCTGTTTTTT. Full variable domain (missing parts from reference TRBV2 and TRBJ2-2): EPEVTQTPSHQVTQMGQEVILRCVPISNHLYFYWYRQILGQKVEFLVSFYNNEISEKSEIFDDQFSVERPDGSNFTLKIRSTKLEDSAMYFCASRLGPHTGELFFGEGSRLTVL.

The chain is built from TRBV2 and TRBJ1-5, with 10 nucleotides matching TRBD1. J was trimmed by 2 bases and V by 9 bases; bases with no gene match: 4. The CDR3 runs to 14 residues. CDR1 and CDR2 from the germline V gene are SNHLY and FYNNEI. The CDR3 DNA sequence: TGTGCCAGTGGGGGGACAGGGGGCAATCAGCCCCAGCATTTT. This sequence encodes CASGGTGGNQPQHF.

The chain carries TRBV30 and TRBJ1-5; D ambiguous. V lost 0 bases and J lost 4, with 7 bases in between. Germline-derived CDR1 and CDR2 are GTSNPN and SVGIG (reference sequence). This CDR3 region has 13 residues. The CDR3 is CAWSVQQNQPQHF. DNA for the CDR3: TGTGCCTGGAGTGTACAACAGAATCAGCCCCAGCATTTT.

Here the CDR3 DNA reads TGCGCCAGCAGCTCGCAAGGAGCCGGTTCGGAAAAACTGTTTTTT. Translating it yields CASSSQGAGSEKLFF. V and J are TRBV5-1 and TRBJ1-4; D not resolved. V lost 3 bases and J 8 bases, leaving 17 bases between the germline ends. The germline V gene encodes CDR1 SGHRS and CDR2 YFSETQ. The CDR3 length is 15 residues. Combining the CDR3 with reference TRBV5-1 and TRBJ1-4 gives the whole variable domain KAGVTQTPRYLIKTRGQQVTLSCSPISGHRSVSWYQQTPGQGLQFLFEYFSETQRNKGNFPGRFSGRQFSNSRSEMNVSTLELGDSALYLCASSSQGAGSEKLFFGSGTQLSVL.

V and J are TRBV6-1 and TRBJ1-2; D remains unclear. Per germline, CDR1 MNHNS and CDR2 SASEGT. This CDR3 has 13 residues. The V end lost 8 bases, the J end lost 2 bases, and 12 bases lay between the germline ends. The CDR3 spells CASSPWQNYGYTF. As DNA, the CDR3 is TGTGCCAGCTCCCCATGGCAGAACTATGGCTACACCTTC.